A single sample is the source of the 24 T cell receptor beta chains below, sequenced in a study of T-cell reconstitution after alpha-beta-depleted transplantation in children (dated by TCRdb to 2015 to 2016). Library generation was performed with PCR. This sample was sequenced with an Illumina HiSeq 2500. TCR libraries were prepared with molecular barcoding, using unique molecular identifiers to normalize TCRbeta repertoire quantification. TCRdb trimmed the raw reads at Q25, called clones with MiXCR and kept productive beta chains. Identical CDR3 protein sequences are pooled into one entry, listed with their most common genes and DNA. The sample contains around 450,000 distinct CDR3 sequences, around two fifths of them found a single time. In total, the top ten clones hold approximately 30% of the sample. What this sample's treatment or condition label stands for: allogeneic hematopoietic cell transplantation with graft depleted of TCRalphabeta T cells and CD19 B cells.

Here the sequenced sample was PBMCs, taken before TCRalphabeta/CD19-depleted stem cell transplant. The source is a girl aged 2 to 10 with aplastic anemia, due to receive a stem cell transplant.

The CDR3, as DNA: TGCGCCAGCAGCTTCGGGACAGGGAGACCTAACTATGGCTACACCTTC. This codes for CASSFGTGRPNYGYTF. This chain links TRBV5-1 with TRBJ1-2; TRBD1 aligns across 9 bases. Germline V gives CDR1 SGHRS, CDR2 YFSETQ. The CDR3 totals 16 residues. The V segment lost 2 bases and the J segment 0 bases; nucleotides outside the gene matches: 5.

As concerns this clonotype: Sequence at one end of the junction differs from germline and may be a read error. The CDR3: CASSLLAPLGQYYERYF. The CDR3 nucleotides are TGCGCCAGCAGCTTATTGGCCCCGTTGGGACAGTACTACGAGCGGTACTTC. The chain employs TRBV5-1 and TRBJ2-7, with 7 bases fitting TRBD1. This CDR3 is built from 17 residues. Germline CDR1 SGHRS, CDR2 YFSETQ.

The rearrangement links TRBV20-1 to TRBJ2-1; D remains ambiguous. Germline V gene lookup returns CDR1 DFQATT and CDR2 SNEGSKA (reference sequence). V was pared by 6 bases and J by 5 bases, with 17 bases between. The CDR3 sequence is 14 residues long. The CDR3 region is CSAPSPLLDNEQFF. The CDR3 DNA sequence: TGCAGTGCCCCAAGCCCCCTGCTGGACAATGAGCAGTTCTTC.

This clonotype was counted between two and nine times. V gene TRBV18 combines with J gene TRBJ2-7, with 7 bases lining up with TRBD1. Germline V gene data show CDR1 as KGHSH and CDR2 as LQKENI. J was trimmed by 3 bases and V by 3 bases; bases with no gene match: 5. There are 14 residues in the CDR3. CDR3 coding DNA: TGTGCCAGCTCACCCGGGACAGCATACTACGAGCAGTACTTC. Protein sequence: CASSPGTAYYEQYF.

The rearrangement uses TRBV2 and TRBJ1-1; no reliable D call. Trimming stripped 2 bases from V and 1 base from J, with 8 bases between. Germline CDR1 and CDR2: SNHLY and FYNNEI. The length of the CDR3 is 14 residues. CDR3 DNA sequence: TGTGCCAGCAGTGAATTGTACGGGAACACTGAAGCTTTCTTT. Its protein product is CASSELYGNTEAFF.

This clonotype showed up many times. The chain uses TRBV5-1 and TRBJ2-6; 8 positions agree with TRBD1. The CDR3 spans 17 residues. With V trimmed by 4 bases and J by 0 bases, 6 bases remained unmatched. Germline CDR1 reads SGHRS; CDR2 reads YFSETQ. This CDR3 reads CASSPGDRLSGANVLTF. In DNA form, the CDR3 reads TGCGCCAGCAGCCCCGGGGACAGGCTCTCTGGGGCCAACGTCCTGACTTTC.

J is TRBJ2-2 and V is TRBV20-1, with a possible D match to TRBD2 (5 bases). CDR1 and CDR2 (germline): DFQATT, SNEGSKA (reference sequence). The CDR3 runs 15 residues. V dropped 3 bases and J dropped 0 bases, with 11 bases sitting between them. The CDR3 nucleotides are TGCAGTGCTAGGAGTAGAGGGCCGAACACCGGGGAGCTGTTTTTT. This translates into CSARSRGPNTGELFF.

The chain has TRBV4-3 and TRBJ2-7, with 8 bases matching TRBD1. CDR3 length: 15 amino acids. Germline V lookup: CDR1 LGHNA, CDR2 YSLEER. V gave up 0 bases and J gave up 3 bases; unmatched junction bases: 4. CDR3 DNA sequence: TGCGCCAGCAGCCAAGAACCGGGACAGGACTACGAGCAGTACTTC. Its protein product is CASSQEPGQDYEQYF.

This clonotype was detected ten times or more. The chain carries TRBV2 and TRBJ2-1; a weak D match, TRBD2 (6 bases). Germline V gives CDR1 SNHLY, CDR2 FYNNEI. The CDR3 totals 15 residues. Trimming took off 3 bases at V and 2 bases at J, with 11 bases between the two ends. CDR3 DNA sequence: TGTGCCAGCAGTGAGTCAGCGGGCCCCTACAATGAGCAGTTCTTC. This sequence encodes CASSESAGPYNEQFF.

This chain uses TRBV5-1 with TRBJ2-5; 11 nucleotides align to TRBD2. Trimming cost V 4 bases and J 4 bases; bases outside gene matches: 6. The germline V gene encodes CDR1 SGHRS and CDR2 YFSETQ. CDR3 length: 15 residues. CDR3 protein: CASSLRTSGLETQYF. The CDR3 DNA reads as TGCGCCAGCAGCCTCCGGACTAGCGGGTTAGAGACCCAGTACTTC.

This clonotype was seen only a few times. Here the CDR3 omits its conserved ending phenylalanine or tryptophan, so a read error is the likely source. The V and J genes are TRBV6-1 and TRBJ1-1; D may be TRBD1 (5 bases). CDR1 is MNHNS, CDR2 SASEGT, per germline. V lost 7 bases and J 11 bases, leaving 29 bases between the germline ends. This CDR3 spans 16 amino acids. As DNA, the CDR3 is TGTGCCAGCACCGGTTTGGCGGGGCTATTCCCCTCGGACGCTTTCCTC. This gives the protein CASTGLAGLFPSDAFL.

This clonotype was seen repeatedly, ten times or more. V gene TRBV24-1 combines with J gene TRBJ1-2; 7 nucleotides agree with TRBD1. Germline CDR1 is KGHDR and CDR2 is SFDVKD. The CDR3 has 13 residues. With V trimmed by 8 bases and J by 4 bases, 6 bases remained unmatched. The CDR3: CATTGTEGYGYTF. Here the CDR3 DNA reads TGTGCCACCACTGGGACAGAAGGCTATGGCTACACCTTC.

By share, this clonotype counts as medium-sized. This chain uses TRBV7-3 with TRBJ2-3; D uncertain. CDR1 and CDR2 from the germline V gene are SGHTA and FQGTGA. The CDR3 loop spans 11 amino acids. V lost 6 bases to trimming and J lost 2 bases, with 3 bases between them. Here the CDR3 DNA reads TGTGCCAGCAGTATCACAGATACGCAGTATTTT. Translated, it gives CASSITDTQYF.

At least ten counts were recorded for this clonotype. The chain links TRBV12-3 or TRBV12-4 to TRBJ1-6; perhaps TRBD1 as D (6 bases). Trimming removed 2 bases at V and 8 bases at J, with 10 bases between. The CDR3 is 14 amino acids. The CDR3 reads CASSLKGDHSPLHF. CDR3 in DNA: TGTGCCAGCAGTTTAAAGGGGGATCATTCACCCCTCCACTTT.

This chain connects TRBV20-1 to TRBJ2-7; possible D gene TRBD2, 6 bases. This CDR3 contains 13 residues. Germline lookup yields CDR1 DFQATT and CDR2 SNEGSKA (reference sequence). V was shortened by 5 bases and J by 4 bases, with 15 bases between the two germline ends. The CDR3 is CSAGGKSLYEQYF. The CDR3 nucleotides read TGCAGTGCTGGGGGGAAGTCCTTATACGAGCAGTACTTC.

V usage is TRBV6-5 and J usage is TRBJ1-1; D remains ambiguous. From germline, CDR1 is MNHEY and CDR2 SVGAGI. Trimming cost V 0 bases and J 1 base, with 9 bases left between them. CDR3 length: 15 residues. The CDR3 protein is CASSYSEAPNTEAFF. The CDR3 region has the DNA TGTGCCAGCAGTTACTCTGAGGCCCCGAACACTGAAGCTTTCTTT.

This clonotype appeared a few times. The V gene is TRBV7-9, the J gene TRBJ2-1; D is perhaps TRBD1 (5 bases). Germline assignment: CDR1 SEHNR and CDR2 FQNEAQ (reference sequence). Trimming removed 5 bases at V and 9 bases at J, with 8 bases between. This CDR3 contains 11 residues. Here the CDR3 DNA reads TGTGCCAGCAGCGACAGAGCTGAGCAGTTCTTC. Residues: CASSDRAEQFF.

This clonotype was seen a few times. This rearrangement joins TRBV12-3 or TRBV12-4 to TRBJ1-2; no firm D call. This CDR3 is 13 amino acids long. V was trimmed by 0 bases and J by 7 bases, leaving 9 bases between them. Here the CDR3 DNA reads TGTGCCAGCAGTTTAGCGTTCGGGTTTGGCTACACCTTC. This gives the protein CASSLAFGFGYTF.

This chain connects TRBV20-1 to TRBJ2-3; D unclear. The CDR3 is made up of 15 amino acids. Germline CDR1 DFQATT, CDR2 SNEGSKA (reference sequence). The germline V and J ends were trimmed by 4 bases and 1 base, with 15 bases remaining between them. CDR3 coding DNA: TGCAGTGCTAATAGGTCCCCGGTGCGCACAGATACGCAGTATTTT. Protein product: CSANRSPVRTDTQYF.

This clonotype was seen a few times. This sequence joins TRBV4-1 and TRBJ2-7; the D gene is possibly TRBD2 (5 bases). V was cut by 4 bases and J by 2 bases, with 21 bases left in between. The CDR3 is made up of 17 amino acids. Germline CDR1 is MGHRA and CDR2 is YSYEKL. The CDR3 loop reads CASSPSGPGKVTYEQYF. The CDR3 bases are TGCGCCAGCAGCCCCAGTGGACCGGGAAAAGTTACCTACGAGCAGTACTTC.

This chain uses TRBV7-3 with TRBJ2-1; D call uncertain. Germline values: CDR1 SGHTA, CDR2 FQGTGA. CDR3 length equals 13 residues. V shed 4 bases and J shed 12 bases, with 16 bases lying between them. The CDR3, as DNA: TGTGCCAGCAGCTCAGCCAACGAATCCCCGCAGTTCTTC. Its protein product is CASSSANESPQFF.

This chain uses TRBV20-1 with TRBJ1-1, with D uncertain. The CDR3 contains 14 residues. Germline V gene lookup returns CDR1 DFQATT and CDR2 SNEGSKA (reference sequence). With 4 bases removed from V and 4 bases from J, the gap between germline ends came to 16 bases. The CDR3 sequence is CSAMEALSGTEAFF. The CDR3 nucleotides read TGCAGTGCTATGGAGGCACTCTCGGGCACTGAAGCTTTCTTT.

V gene TRBV25-1 combines with J gene TRBJ2-1; TRBD1 is a possible D gene (5 bases). The CDR3 has 12 amino acids. V was pared by 7 bases and J by 4 bases, with 8 bases between. The germline V gene encodes CDR1 MGHDK and CDR2 SYGVNS. The CDR3 DNA is TGTGCCAGCAAGGGGCCATACAATGAGCAGTTCTTC. This sequence encodes CASKGPYNEQFF.

This clonotype was seen only once. Sequence at one end of the junction differs from germline and may be a read error. CDR3 region: CASSPQTGPNQPQQF. In nucleotides, the CDR3 is TGTGCCAGCAGTCCACAGACAGGGCCGAATCAGCCCCAGCAATTT. The chain links TRBV27 to TRBJ1-5, with TRBD1 identical over 7 bases. Germline V gene data show CDR1 as MNHEY and CDR2 as SMNVEV (reference sequence). The CDR3 contains 15 residues.